The rows below give T cell receptor beta chains drawn from one sample of a study of T cells in Graves' hyperthyroidism and ophthalmopathy. From the multiplex PCR reads, TCRdb called clonotypes with MiXCR, one entry per CDR3 protein. The table shows more than 500,000 distinct CDR3 sequences, with about 15% occurring only once. Sequencing input: blood. The receptors here all came from a young woman with Graves' ophthalmopathy. CDR3s include the opening cysteine and the closing phenylalanine or tryptophan. The order of the fields is V gene, CDR3 length, J gene, clone size, D gene, CDR3 DNA, CDR3 protein. A D gene is named only where the DNA matches it firmly. Size tells how often a clone was seen (once, few, many) or the class of an expanded clone, and some rows leave it out.

V: TRBV10-3; length: 14; J: TRBJ2-1; size: NA; D: TRBD2; DNA: TGTGCCATGGCGAAGCGGGAGTCGGACAATGAGCAGTTCTTC; CDR3: CAMAKRESDNEQFF
V: TRBV7-3; length: 12; J: TRBJ2-1; size: many; D: NA; DNA: TGTGCCAGCAGCTTAAACCCCAGTGAGCAGTTCTTC; CDR3: CASSLNPSEQFF
V: TRBV6-1; length: 15; J: TRBJ1-5; size: NA; D: TRBD1; DNA: TGTGCCAGCAGCTTGGACAGGGGACGCAATCAGCCCCAGCATTTT; CDR3: CASSLDRGRNQPQHF
V: TRBV20-1; length: 15; J: TRBJ2-7; size: NA; D: TRBD1; DNA: TGCAGTGCCAACCGGGAACAGGGGGCGCGATACGAGCAGTACTTC; CDR3: CSANREQGARYEQYF
V: TRBV7-2; length: 13; J: TRBJ2-1; size: NA; D: NA; DNA: TGTGCCAGCAGCTTAGGGGAATTCAATGAGCAGTTCTTC; CDR3: CASSLGEFNEQFF
V: TRBV6-2/TRBV6-3; length: 18; J: TRBJ2-7; size: many; D: NA; DNA: TGTGCCAGCAGTACCCGGAATCGGACTCGAAGTCACTCCTACGAGCAGTACTTC; CDR3: CASSTRNRTRSHSYEQYF
V: TRBV24-1; length: 17; J: TRBJ2-5; size: few; D: NA; DNA: TGTGCCACCAGTGATACCGGGACTTCAATTATCGGGGAGACCCAGTACTTC; CDR3: CATSDTGTSIIGETQYF
V: TRBV30; length: 13; J: TRBJ2-7; size: many; D: NA; DNA: TGTGCCTGGAGTGGGCCAGGGGCCTACGAGCAGTACTTC; CDR3: CAWSGPGAYEQYF
V: TRBV12-5; length: 15; J: TRBJ2-1; size: many; D: TRBD1; DNA: TGTGCTAGTGGTTCGGGACAGGCCCTGGACAATGAGCAGTTCTTC; CDR3: CASGSGQALDNEQFF
V: TRBV30; length: 17; J: TRBJ2-3; size: once; D: TRBD2; DNA: TGTGCCTGGAGTGAAACCAGGACTAGCGGGAGTGCAGATACGCAGTATTTT; CDR3: CAWSETRTSGSADTQYF
V: TRBV7-2; length: 14; J: TRBJ2-1; size: many; D: TRBD2; DNA: TGTGCCAGCAGCTTACCTAGCGGGAGGGCCGGGCAGTTCTTC; CDR3: CASSLPSGRAGQFF
V: TRBV5-1; length: 15; J: TRBJ2-3; size: many; D: TRBD1; DNA: TGCGCCAGCAGCCGGACAGGGGGGATAAGTGATACGCAGTATTTT; CDR3: CASSRTGGISDTQYF
V: TRBV7-3; length: 15; J: TRBJ2-1; size: many; D: NA; DNA: TGTGCCAGCAGCCCGCGGGTTGGATCCTACAATGAGCAGTTCTTC; CDR3: CASSPRVGSYNEQFF
V: TRBV7-3; length: 19; J: TRBJ2-1; size: many; D: TRBD2; DNA: TGTGCCAGCAGCTTAGTAGGGACCGGAGGTAGCGGGGCCGGGAGGGAGCAGTTCTTC; CDR3: CASSLVGTGGSGAGREQFF
V: TRBV27; length: 14; J: TRBJ1-6; size: few; D: TRBD1; DNA: TGTGCCACCCAATTAGGGACAGCTAATTCACCCCTCCACTTT; CDR3: CATQLGTANSPLHF
V: TRBV20-1; length: 18; J: TRBJ2-2; size: NA; D: TRBD2; DNA: TGCAGTGCCGTCCTAGCGGTAAACCAGCGGTCGAACACCGGGGAGCTGTTTTTT; CDR3: CSAVLAVNQRSNTGELFF
V: TRBV28; length: 16; J: TRBJ2-1; size: many; D: NA; DNA: TGTGCCAGCAGTTCGGCGGGTCGTGGGTCTATGAATGAGCAGTTCTTC; CDR3: CASSSAGRGSMNEQFF
V: TRBV18; length: 14; J: TRBJ2-3; size: NA; D: NA; DNA: TGTGCCAGCTCACCTCTGGCAGGACCAGATACGCAGTATTTT; CDR3: CASSPLAGPDTQYF
V: TRBV4-3; length: 15; J: TRBJ2-1; size: NA; D: TRBD1; DNA: TGCGCCAGCAGCCAAGGCACAGGGGTATACAATGAGCAGTTCTTC; CDR3: CASSQGTGVYNEQFF
V: TRBV29-1; length: 16; J: TRBJ2-2; size: few; D: TRBD2; DNA: TGCAGCGTGACCCTCACTAGCGGGAGAGTGAACGGGGAGCTGTTTTTT; CDR3: CSVTLTSGRVNGELFF
V: TRBV18; length: 15; J: TRBJ2-2; size: many; D: NA; DNA: TGTGCCAGCTCACCACAGCTGCAAAACACCGGGGAGCTGTTTTTT; CDR3: CASSPQLQNTGELFF
V: TRBV12-3/TRBV12-4; length: 14; J: TRBJ2-2; size: many; D: TRBD1; DNA: TGTGCCAGCAGCGCGGGACAGGGGGCCGGGGAGCTGTTTTTT; CDR3: CASSAGQGAGELFF
V: TRBV9; length: 15; J: TRBJ2-1; size: NA; D: NA; DNA: TGTGCCAGCAGCGTAGTGGTGGGAGCATCCAATGAGCAGTTCTTC; CDR3: CASSVVVGASNEQFF
V: TRBV5-1; length: 15; J: TRBJ2-7; size: many; D: NA; DNA: TGCGCCAGCAGCCCGTCCGGGACGGAAGCCTACGAGCAGTACTTC; CDR3: CASSPSGTEAYEQYF
V: TRBV4-2; length: 15; J: TRBJ2-1; size: few; D: TRBD2; DNA: TGTGCCAGCAGCCAAGATCTGATAGCGGGGGATGAGCAGTTCTTC; CDR3: CASSQDLIAGDEQFF
V: TRBV5-6; length: 10; J: TRBJ2-5; size: NA; D: NA; DNA: TGTGCCAGCAGCGGGAGGACCCAGTACTTC; CDR3: CASSGRTQYF
V: TRBV7-9; length: 16; J: TRBJ1-3; size: many; D: TRBD1; DNA: TGTGCCAGCAGACGAGGACAGGGGGCTCCTGGAAACACCATATATTTT; CDR3: CASRRGQGAPGNTIYF
V: TRBV30; length: 13; J: TRBJ2-7; size: NA; D: TRBD2; DNA: TGTGCCTGGTCAGGGACTAGCGGGAGCCAGCAGTACTTC; CDR3: CAWSGTSGSQQYF
V: TRBV7-3; length: 13; J: TRBJ2-1; size: many; D: NA; DNA: TGTGCCAGCAGCGCAGTCCGGAACAATGAGCAGTTCTTC; CDR3: CASSAVRNNEQFF
V: TRBV30; length: 15; J: TRBJ2-3; size: many; D: TRBD2; DNA: TGTGCCTGGAGTGTACTAGCGGGTGGCACAGATACGCAGTATTTT; CDR3: CAWSVLAGGTDTQYF